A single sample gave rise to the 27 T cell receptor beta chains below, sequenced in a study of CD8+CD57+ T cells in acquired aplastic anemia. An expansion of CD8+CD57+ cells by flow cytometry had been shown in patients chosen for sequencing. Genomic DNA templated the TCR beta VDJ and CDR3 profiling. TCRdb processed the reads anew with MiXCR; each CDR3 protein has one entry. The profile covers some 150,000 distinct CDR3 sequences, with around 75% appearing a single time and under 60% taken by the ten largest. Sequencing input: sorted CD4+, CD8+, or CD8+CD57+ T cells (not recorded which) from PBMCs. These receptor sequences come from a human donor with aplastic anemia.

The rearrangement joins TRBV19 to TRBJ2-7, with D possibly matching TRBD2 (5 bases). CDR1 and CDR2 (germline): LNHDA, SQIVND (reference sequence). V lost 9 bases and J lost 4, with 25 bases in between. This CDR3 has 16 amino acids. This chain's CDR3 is CASALYPDSTYYEQYF. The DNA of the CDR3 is TGTGCCAGCGCCCTTTACCCGGACTCAACCTATTACGAGCAGTACTTC.

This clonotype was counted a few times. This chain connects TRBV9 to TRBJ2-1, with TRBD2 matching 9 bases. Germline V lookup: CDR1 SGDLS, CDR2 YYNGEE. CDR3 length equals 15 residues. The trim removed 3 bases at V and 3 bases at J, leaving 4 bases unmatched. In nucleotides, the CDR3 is TGTGCCAGCAGCGCCGATAGCGGGGGCTACAATGAGCAGTTCTTC. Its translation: CASSADSGGYNEQFF.

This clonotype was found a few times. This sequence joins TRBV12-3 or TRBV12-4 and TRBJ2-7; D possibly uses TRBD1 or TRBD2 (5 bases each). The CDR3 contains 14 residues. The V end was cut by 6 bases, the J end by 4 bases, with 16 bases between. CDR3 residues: CASSATGTDYEQYF. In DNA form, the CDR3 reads TGTGCCAGCAGCGCGACGGGGACCGATTACGAGCAGTACTTC.

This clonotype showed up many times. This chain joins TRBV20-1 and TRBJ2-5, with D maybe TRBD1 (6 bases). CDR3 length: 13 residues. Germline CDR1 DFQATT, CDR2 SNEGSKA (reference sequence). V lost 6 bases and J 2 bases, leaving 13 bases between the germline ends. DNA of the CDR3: TGCAGTGCACACCACAGGGAACAAGAGACCCAGTACTTC. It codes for CSAHHREQETQYF.

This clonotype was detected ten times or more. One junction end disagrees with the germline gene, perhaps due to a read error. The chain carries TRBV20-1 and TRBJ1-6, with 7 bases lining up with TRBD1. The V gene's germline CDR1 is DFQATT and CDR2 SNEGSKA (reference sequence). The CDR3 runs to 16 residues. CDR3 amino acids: CSARDLTGADNSPLHF. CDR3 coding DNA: TGCAGTGCTAGAGATCTTACAGGGGCGGATAACTCACCCCTCCACTTT.

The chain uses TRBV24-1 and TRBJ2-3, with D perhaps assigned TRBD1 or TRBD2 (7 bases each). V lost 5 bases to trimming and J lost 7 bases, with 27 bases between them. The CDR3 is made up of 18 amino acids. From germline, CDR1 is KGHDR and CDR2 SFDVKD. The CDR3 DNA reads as TGTGCCACCAGTGGTCTCCGCGGGGAGGGGGCGCAGGCACATACGCAGTATTTT. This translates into CATSGLRGEGAQAHTQYF.

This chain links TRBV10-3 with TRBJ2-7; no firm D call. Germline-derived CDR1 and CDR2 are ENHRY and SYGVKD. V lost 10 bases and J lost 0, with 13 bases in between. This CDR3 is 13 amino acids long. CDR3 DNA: TGTGCCACCCGGCACCGGATCTCCTACGAGCAGTACTTC. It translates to CATRHRISYEQYF.

This CDR3 is CAIMGSSYNEQFF. CDR3 sequence (DNA): TGTGCCATCATGGGGAGCTCCTACAATGAGCAGTTCTTC. The genes are TRBV10-3 and TRBJ2-1; tentative D call: TRBD2 (5 bases). V was shortened by 7 bases and J by 0 bases, with 7 bases between the two germline ends. The CDR3 is 13 amino acids. From germline, CDR1 is ENHRY and CDR2 SYGVKD.

CDR3 amino acids: CASSRTSGTSTDTQYF. CDR3 nucleotide sequence: TGTGCCAGCAGCAGGACTAGCGGGACTTCCACAGATACGCAGTATTTT. The chain is built from TRBV7-9 and TRBJ2-3; the match to TRBD2 covers 12 bases. This CDR3 region has 16 residues. V shed 5 bases and J 2 bases; nucleotides not matched to a gene: 5. Germline values: CDR1 SEHNR, CDR2 FQNEAQ (reference sequence).

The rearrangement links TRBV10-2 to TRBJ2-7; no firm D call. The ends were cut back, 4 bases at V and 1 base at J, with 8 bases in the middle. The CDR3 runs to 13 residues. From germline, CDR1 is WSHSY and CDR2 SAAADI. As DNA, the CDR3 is TGCGCCAGCAGTGCCACAGCGTCCTACGAGCAGTACTTC. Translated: CASSATASYEQYF.

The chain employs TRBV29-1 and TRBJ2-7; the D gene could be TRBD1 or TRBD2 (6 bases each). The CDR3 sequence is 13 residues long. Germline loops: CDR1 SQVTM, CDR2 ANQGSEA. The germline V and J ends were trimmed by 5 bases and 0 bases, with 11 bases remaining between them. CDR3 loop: CSVKGGNSYEQYF. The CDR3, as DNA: TGCAGCGTTAAGGGGGGCAACTCCTACGAGCAGTACTTC.

This chain's CDR3 is CASSWDGNSPLHF. The CDR3 DNA reads TGTGCCAGCAGCTGGGACGGTAATTCACCCCTCCACTTT. V gene TRBV7-9 combines with J gene TRBJ1-6, with a weak D call TRBD1 (5 bases). Germline CDR1 and CDR2: SEHNR and FQNEAQ (reference sequence). This CDR3 has 13 residues. V was clipped by 4 bases and J by 6 bases, with 7 bases between them.

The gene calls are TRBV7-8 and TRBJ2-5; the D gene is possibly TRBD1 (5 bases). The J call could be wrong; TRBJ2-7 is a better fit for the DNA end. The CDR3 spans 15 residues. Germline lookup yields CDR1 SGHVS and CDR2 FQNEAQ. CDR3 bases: TGTGCCAGCAGCTTAGAACCAGGGATCTCCTACGAGCAGTACTTC. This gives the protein CASSLEPGISYEQYF.

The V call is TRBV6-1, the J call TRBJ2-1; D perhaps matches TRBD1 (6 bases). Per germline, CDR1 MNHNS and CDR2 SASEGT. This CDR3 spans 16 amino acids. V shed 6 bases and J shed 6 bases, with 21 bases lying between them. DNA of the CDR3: TGTGCCAGCAGCCCCGGGGAAACAGGGTGGGGCAATGAGCAGTTCTTC. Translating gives CASSPGETGWGNEQFF.

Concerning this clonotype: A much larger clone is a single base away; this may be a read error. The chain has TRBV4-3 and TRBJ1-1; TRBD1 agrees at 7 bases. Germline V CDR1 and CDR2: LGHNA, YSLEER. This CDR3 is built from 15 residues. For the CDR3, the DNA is TGCGCCAGCAGCCAGGGGGACAGCATGAACACTGAAGCTCTCTTT. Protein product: CASSQGDSMNTEALF.

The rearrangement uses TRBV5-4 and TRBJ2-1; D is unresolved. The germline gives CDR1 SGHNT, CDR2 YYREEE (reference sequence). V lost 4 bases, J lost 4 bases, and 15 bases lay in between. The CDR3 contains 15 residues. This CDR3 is CASSRTALPYNEQFF. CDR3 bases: TGTGCCAGCAGCCGTACAGCACTACCATACAATGAGCAGTTCTTC.

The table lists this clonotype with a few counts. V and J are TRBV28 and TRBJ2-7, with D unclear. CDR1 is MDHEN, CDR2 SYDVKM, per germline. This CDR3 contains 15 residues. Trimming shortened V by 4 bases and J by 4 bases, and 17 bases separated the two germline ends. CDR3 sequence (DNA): TGTGCCAGCAGTTATGCCCGTTGGGATCCGTACGAGCAGTACTTC. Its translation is CASSYARWDPYEQYF.

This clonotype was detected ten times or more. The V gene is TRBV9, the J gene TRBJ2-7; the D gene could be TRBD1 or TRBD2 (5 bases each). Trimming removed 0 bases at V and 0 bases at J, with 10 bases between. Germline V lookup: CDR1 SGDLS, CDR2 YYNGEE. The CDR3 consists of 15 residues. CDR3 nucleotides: TGTGCCAGCAGCGTAGGGCCAGGGAGCTCCTACGAGCAGTACTTC. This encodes CASSVGPGSSYEQYF.

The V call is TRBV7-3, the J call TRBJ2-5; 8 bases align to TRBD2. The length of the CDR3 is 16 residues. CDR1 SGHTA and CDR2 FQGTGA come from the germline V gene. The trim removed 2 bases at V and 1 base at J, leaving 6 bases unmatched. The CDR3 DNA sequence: TGTGCCAGCAGCTTAGCACTGCGGGGGGCCCAAGAGACCCAGTACTTC. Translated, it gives CASSLALRGAQETQYF.

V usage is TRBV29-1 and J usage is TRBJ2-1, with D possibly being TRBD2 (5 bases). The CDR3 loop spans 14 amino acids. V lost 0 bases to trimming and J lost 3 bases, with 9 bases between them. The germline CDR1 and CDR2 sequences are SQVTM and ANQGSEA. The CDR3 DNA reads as TGCAGCGTTGAAGATGTTACTAGCTACAATGAGCAGTTCTTC. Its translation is CSVEDVTSYNEQFF.

CDR3: CASSSRRATEAFF. The CDR3 DNA reads as TGTGCCAGCAGCTCCCGACGGGCCACTGAAGCTTTCTTT. This chain links TRBV7-2 with TRBJ1-1; D gene unclear. The CDR3 sequence is 13 residues long. Deletions cut 4 bases from V and 4 bases from J, with 10 bases between. Germline V gene data show CDR1 as SGHTA and CDR2 as FQGNSA.

CDR3 DNA sequence: TGTGCCACCAGCACCGGGACAGGGGAGGCCAGCAATCAGCCCCAGCATTTT. Its protein product is CATSTGTGEASNQPQHF. The chain employs TRBV10-3 and TRBJ1-5; TRBD1 aligns across 10 bases. This CDR3 is 17 amino acids long. V gave up 10 bases and J gave up 1 base; unmatched junction bases: 13. Germline CDR1 reads ENHRY; CDR2 reads SYGVKD.

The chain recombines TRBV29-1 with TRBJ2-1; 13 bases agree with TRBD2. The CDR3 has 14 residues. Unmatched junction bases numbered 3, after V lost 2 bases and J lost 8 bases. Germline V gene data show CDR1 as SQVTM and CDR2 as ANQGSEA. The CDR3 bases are TGCAGCGTTGAAAGGACTAGCGGGAGCTATGAGCAGTTCTTC. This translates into CSVERTSGSYEQFF.

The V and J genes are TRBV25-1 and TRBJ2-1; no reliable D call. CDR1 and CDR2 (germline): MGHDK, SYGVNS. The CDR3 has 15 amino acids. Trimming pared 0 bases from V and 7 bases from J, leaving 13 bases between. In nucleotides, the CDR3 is TGTGCCAGCAGTGAATATCAGGCGGCCCCTAATGAGCAGTTCTTC. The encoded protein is CASSEYQAAPNEQFF.

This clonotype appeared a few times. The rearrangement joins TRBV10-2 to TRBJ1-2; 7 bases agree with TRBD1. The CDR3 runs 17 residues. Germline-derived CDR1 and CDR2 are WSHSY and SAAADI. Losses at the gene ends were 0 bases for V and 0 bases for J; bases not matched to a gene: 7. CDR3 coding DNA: TGCGCCAGCAGTGAGTCGAGAGGGGGCACCGCTAACTATGGCTACACCTTC. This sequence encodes CASSESRGGTANYGYTF.

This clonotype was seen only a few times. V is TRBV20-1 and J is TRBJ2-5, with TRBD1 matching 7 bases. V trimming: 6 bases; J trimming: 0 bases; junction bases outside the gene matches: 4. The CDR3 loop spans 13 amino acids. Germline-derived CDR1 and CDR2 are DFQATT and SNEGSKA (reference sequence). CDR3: CSAKQGNQETQYF. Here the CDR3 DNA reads TGCAGTGCGAAACAGGGGAACCAAGAGACCCAGTACTTC.

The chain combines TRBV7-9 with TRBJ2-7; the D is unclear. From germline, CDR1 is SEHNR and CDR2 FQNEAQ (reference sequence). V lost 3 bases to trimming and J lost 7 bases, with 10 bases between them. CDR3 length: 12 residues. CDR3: CASSLRMGEQYF. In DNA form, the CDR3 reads TGTGCCAGCAGCTTGCGGATGGGTGAGCAGTACTTC.